This TCR beta chain is drawn from a study of T cells in Graves' hyperthyroidism and ophthalmopathy. Study findings and constraints: Most clonotypes expanded in the thyroid (above 0.001) were also present in blood.

TCR beta CDR3 regions were amplified from RNA. A first-round RT-PCR of the TCR CDR3 used the HTBI primer set. TCRdb re-analysed the multiplex PCR reads in MiXCR, keeping a single row per CDR3 protein. Of roughly 240,000 distinct CDR3 sequences listed, roughly 15% are singletons. CDR1 and CDR2 (germline): MNHEY, SMNVEV (reference sequence). The CDR3 is made up of 15 amino acids. Losses at the gene ends were 4 bases for V and 1 base for J; bases not matched to a gene: 4. With duration under 3 months, ophthalmopathy was active: Clinical Activity Score at least 3, NOSPECS at least 4. This clonotype was observed at least ten times. Its antigen is unknown.

Sequencing was performed on blood. The rearrangement joins TRBV27 to TRBJ2-5, with 9 bases matching TRBD1. The clonotype comes from a young woman with Graves' ophthalmopathy. For the CDR3, the DNA is TGTGCCAGCAGTTCTAGGACAGGGGCCCAAGAGACCCAGTACTTC. Translated, it gives CASSSRTGAQETQYF.